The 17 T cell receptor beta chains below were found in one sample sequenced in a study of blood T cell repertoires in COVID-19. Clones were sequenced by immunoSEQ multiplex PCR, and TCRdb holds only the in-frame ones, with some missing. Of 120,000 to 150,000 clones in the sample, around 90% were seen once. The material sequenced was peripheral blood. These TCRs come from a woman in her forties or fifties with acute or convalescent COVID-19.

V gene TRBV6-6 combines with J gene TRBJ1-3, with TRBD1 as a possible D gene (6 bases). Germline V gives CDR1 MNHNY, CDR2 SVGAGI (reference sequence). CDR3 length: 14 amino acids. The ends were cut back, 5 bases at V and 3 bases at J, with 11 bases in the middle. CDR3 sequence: CASSTGTYGNTIYF. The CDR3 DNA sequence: TGTGCCAGCAGTACCGGGACATATGGAAACACCATATATTTT.

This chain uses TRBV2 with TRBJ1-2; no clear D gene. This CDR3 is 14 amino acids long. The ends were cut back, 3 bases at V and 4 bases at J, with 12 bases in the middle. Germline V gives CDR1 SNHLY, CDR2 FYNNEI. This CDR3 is CASSDSETGYGYTF. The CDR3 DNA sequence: TGTGCCAGCAGTGACTCGGAGACCGGCTATGGCTACACCTTC.

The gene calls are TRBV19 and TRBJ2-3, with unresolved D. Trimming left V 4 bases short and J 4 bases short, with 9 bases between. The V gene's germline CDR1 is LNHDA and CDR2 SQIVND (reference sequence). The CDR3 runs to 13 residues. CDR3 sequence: CASSNSVPDTQYF. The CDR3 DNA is TGTGCCAGTAGTAACTCCGTACCAGATACGCAGTATTTT.

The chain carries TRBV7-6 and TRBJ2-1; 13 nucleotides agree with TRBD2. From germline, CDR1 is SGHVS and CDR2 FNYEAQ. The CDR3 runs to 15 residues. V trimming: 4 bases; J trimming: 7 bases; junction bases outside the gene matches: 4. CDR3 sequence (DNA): TGTGCCAGCAGCTCGGGACTAGCGGGATGGAATGAGCAGTTCTTC. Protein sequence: CASSSGLAGWNEQFF.

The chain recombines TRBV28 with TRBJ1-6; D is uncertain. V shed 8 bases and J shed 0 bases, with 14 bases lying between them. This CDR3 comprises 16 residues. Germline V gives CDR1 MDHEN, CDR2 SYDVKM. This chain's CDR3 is CASSRRASSYNSPLHF. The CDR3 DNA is TGTGCCAGCTCCAGGAGGGCAAGCTCCTATAATTCACCCCTCCACTTT.

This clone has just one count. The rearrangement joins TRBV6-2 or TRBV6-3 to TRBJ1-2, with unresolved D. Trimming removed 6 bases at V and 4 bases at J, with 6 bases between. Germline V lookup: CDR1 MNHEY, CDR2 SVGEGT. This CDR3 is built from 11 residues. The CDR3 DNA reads TGTGCCAGCAGCAATAGCTATGGCTACACCTTC. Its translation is CASSNSYGYTF.

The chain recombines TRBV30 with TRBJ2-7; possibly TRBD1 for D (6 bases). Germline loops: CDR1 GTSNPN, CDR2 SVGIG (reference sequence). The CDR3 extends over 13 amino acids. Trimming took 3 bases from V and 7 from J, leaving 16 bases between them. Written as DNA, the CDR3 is TGTGCCTGGAGAGGAGTCACCCAGGGGGAGCAGTACTTC. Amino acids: CAWRGVTQGEQYF. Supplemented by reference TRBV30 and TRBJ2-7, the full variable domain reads SQTIHQWPATLVQPVGSPLSLECTVEGTSNPNLYWYRQAAGRGLQLLFYSVGIGQISSEVPQNLSASRPQDRQFILSSKKLLLSDSGFYLCAWRGVTQGEQYFGPGTRLTVT.

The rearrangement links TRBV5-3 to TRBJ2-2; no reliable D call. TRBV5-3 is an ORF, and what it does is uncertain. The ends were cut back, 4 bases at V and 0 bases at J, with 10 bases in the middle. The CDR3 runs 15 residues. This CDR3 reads CARSLPLANTGELFF. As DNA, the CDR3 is TGTGCCAGAAGCCTCCCGCTAGCGAACACCGGGGAGCTGTTTTTT.

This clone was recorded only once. The CDR3 here is CAWSAEGASLGNTIYF. The DNA for the CDR3 is TGTGCCTGGAGTGCCGAGGGTGCCAGCCTTGGAAACACCATATATTTT. V gene TRBV30 combines with J gene TRBJ1-3, with D uncertain. The germline V and J ends were trimmed by 1 base and 3 bases, with 16 bases remaining between them. Germline lookup yields CDR1 GTSNPN and CDR2 SVGIG (reference sequence). This CDR3 has 16 residues. Together with reference TRBV30 and TRBJ1-3, the CDR3 gives the full variable domain: SQTIHQWPATLVQPVGSPLSLECTVEGTSNPNLYWYRQAAGRGLQLLFYSVGIGQISSEVPQNLSASRPQDRQFILSSKKLLLSDSGFYLCAWSAEGASLGNTIYFGEGSWLTVV.

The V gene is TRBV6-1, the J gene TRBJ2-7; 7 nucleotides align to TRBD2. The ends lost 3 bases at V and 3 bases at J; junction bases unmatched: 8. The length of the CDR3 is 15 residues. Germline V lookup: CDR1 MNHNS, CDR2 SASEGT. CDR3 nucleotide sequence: TGTGCCAGCAGTGATGCGAGGCTAGCGGACTACGAGCAGTACTTC. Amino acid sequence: CASSDARLADYEQYF.

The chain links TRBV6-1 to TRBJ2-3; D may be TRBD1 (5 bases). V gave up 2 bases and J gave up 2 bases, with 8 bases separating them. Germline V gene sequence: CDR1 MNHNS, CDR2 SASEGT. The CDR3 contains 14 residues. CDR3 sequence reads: CASSETGSTDTQYF. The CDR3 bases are TGTGCCAGCAGTGAAACAGGTTCCACAGATACGCAGTATTTT.

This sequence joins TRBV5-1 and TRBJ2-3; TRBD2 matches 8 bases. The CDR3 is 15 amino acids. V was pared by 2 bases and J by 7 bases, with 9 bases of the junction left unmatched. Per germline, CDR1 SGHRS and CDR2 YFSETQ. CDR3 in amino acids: CASSLKREPGNTQYF. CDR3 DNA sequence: TGCGCCAGCAGCTTAAAGCGGGAGCCGGGGAATACGCAGTATTTT.

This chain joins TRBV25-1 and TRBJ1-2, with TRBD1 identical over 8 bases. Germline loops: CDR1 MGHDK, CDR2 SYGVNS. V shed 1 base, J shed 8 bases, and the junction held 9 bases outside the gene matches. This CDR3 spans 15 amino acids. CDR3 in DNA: TGTGCCAGCAGTGAATTCGTCAGGGGGCTGGTCGGCTACACCTTC. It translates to CASSEFVRGLVGYTF.

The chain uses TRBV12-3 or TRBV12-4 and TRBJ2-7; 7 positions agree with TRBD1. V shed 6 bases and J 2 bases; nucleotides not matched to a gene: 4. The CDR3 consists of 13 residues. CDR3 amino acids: CASSVGQTYEQYF. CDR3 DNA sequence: TGTGCCAGCAGCGTGGGACAGACCTACGAGCAGTACTTC.

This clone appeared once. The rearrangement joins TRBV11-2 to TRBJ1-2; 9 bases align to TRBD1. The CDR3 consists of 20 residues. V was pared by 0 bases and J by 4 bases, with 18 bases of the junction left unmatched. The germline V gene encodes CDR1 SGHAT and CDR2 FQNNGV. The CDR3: CASSLDPRPGQGPPGYGYTF. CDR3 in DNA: TGTGCCAGCAGCTTAGACCCACGGCCGGGACAGGGCCCTCCGGGCTATGGCTACACCTTC.

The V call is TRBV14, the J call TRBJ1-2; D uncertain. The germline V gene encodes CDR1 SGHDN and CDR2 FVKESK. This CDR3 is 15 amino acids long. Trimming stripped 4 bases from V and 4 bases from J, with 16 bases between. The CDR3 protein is CASSRLGGLGYGYTF. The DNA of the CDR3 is TGTGCCAGCAGCCGCCTGGGCGGGCTAGGCTATGGCTACACCTTC.

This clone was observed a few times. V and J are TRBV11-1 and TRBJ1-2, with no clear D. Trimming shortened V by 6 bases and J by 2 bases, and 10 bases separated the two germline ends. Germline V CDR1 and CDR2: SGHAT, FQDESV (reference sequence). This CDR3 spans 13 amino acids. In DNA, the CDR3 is TGTGCCAGCAGTCCCGACAAGAACTATGGCTACACCTTC. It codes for CASSPDKNYGYTF.